This passage covers 26 T cell receptor beta chains from one sample sequenced in a study of blood T cell repertoires in COVID-19. Profiled with immunoSEQ multiplex PCR; TCRdb holds only in-frame clones, not every one. The sample contains tens of thousands of clones, roughly 71% of which appear only once. What was sequenced was peripheral blood. All receptors come from a woman in her fifties or sixties with active or convalescent COVID-19.

This chain connects TRBV2 to TRBJ1-2; 8 bases line up with TRBD1. V trimming: 6 bases; J trimming: 8 bases; junction bases outside the gene matches: 8. CDR3 length: 13 residues. Looked up from germline, CDR1 is SNHLY and CDR2 is FYNNEI. In DNA, the CDR3 is TGTGCCAGCAGGGTGACAGGGGAATCCGGCTACACCTTC. Its protein is CASRVTGESGYTF.

This clone was detected a few times. The rearrangement joins TRBV5-6 to TRBJ1-5; 8 bases align to TRBD1. Germline CDR1 and CDR2: SGHDT and YYEEEE. J lost 1 base, V lost 7 bases, and 4 bases had no gene match. The CDR3 runs to 14 residues. The CDR3 sequence: CASRRTGSNQPQHF. DNA for the CDR3: TGTGCCAGCCGACGGACAGGGAGCAATCAGCCCCAGCATTTT.

Concerning this clone: The junction differs from germline at one of its ends, possibly a read error. This chain joins TRBV7-3 and TRBJ1-1, with D unclear. The CDR3 length is 13 residues. CDR1 and CDR2 (germline): SGHTA, FQGTGA. The CDR3 bases are TGTGCCAGCAGCCTAACCTTATTCACTGAAGCTTTCTTT. Translated: CASSLTLFTEAFF.

The V and J genes are TRBV20-1 and TRBJ2-1; 11 bases map to TRBD2. The CDR3 loop spans 14 amino acids. The germline V gene encodes CDR1 DFQATT and CDR2 SNEGSKA (reference sequence). V shed 3 bases, J shed 6 bases, and the junction held 4 bases outside the gene matches. This CDR3 reads CSASWLAGGNEQFF. The CDR3 DNA follows: TGCAGTGCTAGTTGGCTAGCGGGAGGCAATGAGCAGTTCTTC.

This chain joins TRBV2 and TRBJ1-1; no definite D call. V gave up 5 bases and J gave up 4 bases, with 11 bases separating them. Germline CDR1 and CDR2: SNHLY and FYNNEI. The CDR3 consists of 13 residues. Here the CDR3 reads CASSLEGGTEAFF. For the CDR3, the DNA is TGTGCCAGCAGTCTGGAAGGAGGCACTGAAGCTTTCTTT.

V is TRBV30 and J is TRBJ2-7, with 16 positions matching TRBD2. This CDR3 region has 18 residues. The ends lost 2 bases at V and 4 bases at J; junction bases unmatched: 11. Germline CDR1 and CDR2: GTSNPN and SVGIG (reference sequence). As DNA, the CDR3 is TGTGCCTGGAGTAAGGGACTAGCGGGAGGGCCAGTTTTATACGAGCAGTACTTC. It encodes CAWSKGLAGGPVLYEQYF.

The genes are TRBV25-1 and TRBJ1-6, with 7 bases fitting TRBD1. The CDR3 extends over 13 amino acids. Trimming cost V 8 bases and J 3 bases; bases outside gene matches: 1. Germline lookup yields CDR1 MGHDK and CDR2 SYGVNS. Written as DNA, the CDR3 is TGTGCCAGCCGGGACAGCTATAATTCACCCCTCCACTTT. This gives the protein CASRDSYNSPLHF. The whole variable domain, filled in from reference TRBV25-1 and TRBJ1-6, reads EADIYQTPRYLVIGTGKKITLECSQTMGHDKMYWYQQDPGMELHLIHYSYGVNSTEKGDLSSESTVSRIRTEHFPLTLESARPSHTSQYLCASRDSYNSPLHFGNGTRLTVT.

The J gene is TRBJ1-2, the V gene TRBV10-3, with a tentative D call TRBD1 (5 bases). The V gene's germline CDR1 is ENHRY and CDR2 SYGVKD. Trimming took off 2 bases at V and 8 bases at J, with 9 bases between the two ends. The CDR3 is 12 amino acids. The CDR3 reads CAISEGALGYTF. CDR3 DNA sequence: TGTGCCATCAGTGAGGGGGCGTTGGGCTACACCTTC.

This chain uses TRBV19 with TRBJ2-1, with 9 bases lining up with TRBD2. This CDR3 comprises 15 residues. V shed 6 bases, J shed 0 bases, and the junction held 3 bases outside the gene matches. The germline CDR1 and CDR2 sequences are LNHDA and SQIVND (reference sequence). The CDR3 spells CASRVSGSSYNEQFF. CDR3 nucleotides: TGTGCCAGTAGGGTTAGCGGGAGCTCCTACAATGAGCAGTTCTTC.

J is TRBJ2-7 and V is TRBV5-1, with 10 nucleotides matching TRBD2. CDR1 SGHRS and CDR2 YFSETQ come from the germline V gene. V lost 8 bases and J lost 3; bases outside the gene matches: 5. The CDR3 has 13 amino acids. The CDR3 sequence is CASKREGGYEQYF. CDR3 coding DNA: TGCGCCAGTAAGCGGGAGGGGGGCTACGAGCAGTACTTC.

This chain connects TRBV5-1 to TRBJ1-1; D unresolved. CDR3 size: 16 residues. Looked up from germline, CDR1 is SGHRS and CDR2 is YFSETQ. Deletions cut 4 bases from V and 1 base from J, with 17 bases between. CDR3 sequence: CASSQYFGAPNTEAFF. The CDR3 DNA reads as TGCGCCAGCAGCCAATATTTCGGAGCTCCGAACACTGAAGCTTTCTTT. The full variable domain, rest sourced from reference TRBV5-1 and TRBJ1-1, is KAGVTQTPRYLIKTRGQQVTLSCSPISGHRSVSWYQQTPGQGLQFLFEYFSETQRNKGNFPGRFSGRQFSNSRSEMNVSTLELGDSALYLCASSQYFGAPNTEAFFGQGTRLTVV.

This sequence joins TRBV14 and TRBJ2-3; no firm D call. Trimming removed 0 bases at V and 6 bases at J, with 7 bases between. The CDR3 has 13 amino acids. Germline CDR1 reads SGHDN; CDR2 reads FVKESK. In DNA, the CDR3 is TGTGCCAGCAGCCAAGATCTAATGGATACGCAGTATTTT. Its translation is CASSQDLMDTQYF.

The genes are TRBV30 and TRBJ1-4; a possible D gene is TRBD1 (5 bases). The V end lost 0 bases, the J end lost 8 bases, and 19 bases lay between the germline ends. This CDR3 has 16 residues. From germline, CDR1 is GTSNPN and CDR2 SVGIG (reference sequence). The CDR3 DNA reads as TGTGCCTGGAGTGTACTACGGGGGAATGTTAACGAAAAACTGTTTTTT. This translates into CAWSVLRGNVNEKLFF.

The V call is TRBV29-1, the J call TRBJ2-1; 11 nucleotides align to TRBD1. This CDR3 comprises 13 residues. V trimming: 6 bases; J trimming: 3 bases; junction bases outside the gene matches: 1. In germline, CDR1 is SQVTM, CDR2 ANQGSEA. CDR3 protein: CSVGTGGYNEQFF. The CDR3 nucleotides are TGCAGCGTCGGGACAGGGGGCTACAATGAGCAGTTCTTC.

The chain couples TRBV24-1 to TRBJ2-5; no clear D gene. CDR3 size: 16 residues. Germline assignment: CDR1 KGHDR and CDR2 SFDVKD. V was cut by 0 bases and J by 4 bases, with 14 bases left in between. Written as DNA, the CDR3 is TGTGCCACCAGTGATTTGTTGAGAGGTAGAGGAGAGACCCAGTACTTC. This codes for CATSDLLRGRGETQYF.

V gene TRBV4-2 combines with J gene TRBJ1-2, with 7 bases matching TRBD1. CDR3 length: 15 amino acids. From germline, CDR1 is LGHNA and CDR2 YNFKEQ. V trimming: 0 bases; J trimming: 8 bases; junction bases outside the gene matches: 9. The DNA for the CDR3 is TGTGCCAGCAGCCAAGATTCGTCCAGGGGGAGAGGCTACACCTTC. Its protein product is CASSQDSSRGRGYTF.

This clone was observed a handful of times. The CDR3 coding sequence is TGTGCCAGCAGGCCTCTCCGGGGGGCCGGGGCCAACGTCCTGACTTTC. As protein: CASRPLRGAGANVLTF. The V call is TRBV6-2 or TRBV6-3, the J call TRBJ2-6, with D tentatively TRBD2 (7 bases). Trimming left V 6 bases short and J 4 bases short, with 16 bases between. The CDR3 sequence is 16 residues long. The V gene's germline CDR1 is MNHEY and CDR2 SVGEGT.

The J gene is TRBJ1-1, the V gene TRBV7-2, with D perhaps matching TRBD1 (6 bases). Germline V gene lookup returns CDR1 SGHTA and CDR2 FQGNSA. The V end lost 3 bases, the J end lost 5 bases, and 16 bases lay between the germline ends. The CDR3 loop spans 15 amino acids. Written as DNA, the CDR3 is TGTGCCAGCAGCTTGGAGACAGGCAGGTGGACTGAAGCTTTCTTT. Encoded protein: CASSLETGRWTEAFF.

The chain has TRBV27 and TRBJ2-4, with a tentative D call TRBD2 (6 bases). The length of the CDR3 is 14 residues. V was pared by 4 bases and J by 7 bases, with 14 bases between. Germline V gene lookup returns CDR1 MNHEY and CDR2 SMNVEV (reference sequence). As DNA, the CDR3 is TGTGCCAGCAGTTCTCGACGACTAGTTAACATTCAGTACTTC. This sequence encodes CASSSRRLVNIQYF.

This clone was counted many times. The chain couples TRBV19 to TRBJ1-1; 10 nucleotides match TRBD1. The V gene's germline CDR1 is LNHDA and CDR2 SQIVND (reference sequence). The length of the CDR3 is 14 residues. V gave up 4 bases and J gave up 11 bases; unmatched junction bases: 10. This chain's CDR3 is CASSTGDRGTAAFF. In DNA form, the CDR3 reads TGTGCCAGTAGTACTGGGGACAGGGGCACTGCGGCTTTCTTT.

The chain employs TRBV7-2 and TRBJ2-5; D is perhaps TRBD2 (6 bases). Trimming removed 5 bases at V and 2 bases at J, with 15 bases between. The germline V gene has CDR1 SGHTA and CDR2 FQGNSA. This CDR3 has 15 amino acids. The CDR3 loop is CASSPGAGSQETQYF. In nucleotides, the CDR3 is TGTGCCAGCAGCCCTGGGGCGGGAAGTCAAGAGACCCAGTACTTC.

The chain couples TRBV6-5 to TRBJ2-3; a weak D match, TRBD1 (6 bases). Germline V CDR1 and CDR2: MNHEY, SVGAGI. This CDR3 is built from 13 residues. V lost 6 bases and J 3 bases, leaving 10 bases between the germline ends. The CDR3 coding sequence is TGTGCCAGCAGCCAGCAGGGGACAGATACGCAGTATTTT. Its translation is CASSQQGTDTQYF.

The chain has TRBV4-1 and TRBJ2-1; D may be TRBD2 (6 bases). The CDR3 spans 15 residues. In germline, CDR1 is MGHRA, CDR2 YSYEKL. V was cut by 3 bases and J by 6 bases, with 15 bases left in between. CDR3 protein: CASSQGTSHFNEQFF. DNA of the CDR3: TGCGCCAGCAGCCAGGGGACTTCCCATTTCAATGAGCAGTTCTTC.

The chain carries TRBV5-4 and TRBJ1-5; 7 nucleotides agree with TRBD1. The J segment lost 4 bases and the V segment lost 5 bases, leaving 6 bases of the junction unmatched. Germline-derived CDR1 and CDR2 are SGHNT and YYREEE (reference sequence). The CDR3 is made up of 14 amino acids. The CDR3 DNA follows: TGTGCCAGCAGAAGACAGGGAGAGAATCAGCCCCAGCATTTT. It specifies CASRRQGENQPQHF.

J is TRBJ1-6 and V is TRBV2; 9 nucleotides align to TRBD1. Germline CDR1 is SNHLY and CDR2 is FYNNEI. The ends lost 6 bases at V and 0 bases at J; junction bases unmatched: 9. This CDR3 comprises 18 residues. The CDR3 nucleotides are TGTGCCAGCAGCCGTACCGGGACAGGGAGCTCCTATAATTCACCCCTCCACTTT. It encodes CASSRTGTGSSYNSPLHF.

This chain uses TRBV5-4 with TRBJ2-2, with 7 bases identical to TRBD1. With V trimmed by 0 bases and J by 4 bases, 9 bases remained unmatched. The germline V gene has CDR1 SGHNT and CDR2 YYREEE (reference sequence). The CDR3 is 17 amino acids. The CDR3: CASSLEKGAGGTGELFF. The CDR3 coding sequence is TGTGCCAGCAGCTTGGAAAAGGGGGCAGGCGGCACCGGGGAGCTGTTTTTT. Based on the CDR3 plus reference TRBV5-4 and TRBJ2-2, the full variable domain is ETGVTQSPTHLIKTRGQQVTLRCSSQSGHNTVSWYQQALGQGPQFIFQYYREEENGRGNFPPRFSGLQFPNYSSELNVNALELDDSALYLCASSLEKGAGGTGELFFGEGSRLTVL.